This T cell receptor beta chain was found in a study of cytomegalovirus exposure and HLA in healthy donors (dated by TCRdb to the late 2010s). For context, the study as a whole: According to an earlier analysis of 587 of the donors, 150 million to 200 million T cells yielded 117 million unique TCR beta sequences and 250 to 350 Gb of sequence data. An early release covering roughly 640 HLA-typed donors comprised approximately 300 gigabases of sequencing data and roughly 86 million unique TCR sequences. Among the roughly 400 genotyped donors, more than 70% belonged to the genetic ancestry cluster associated with self-reported Caucasian donors. The study was designed to test whether signatures of past pathogen exposure could be identified by cataloging public T cell receptors. The study profiled the T cell repertoires of more than 500 subjects by immunosequencing and related them to cytomegalovirus serostatus. In addition to the first cohort of 666 subjects, a separate validation cohort of 100 to 150 different subjects was used. To predict cytomegalovirus infection status, the study brought together high-throughput TCR immunosequencing, statistical association of individual TCRs with disease status, and machine learning. In a later analysis, previously published TCR beta repertoires from several hundred donors were re-analyzed and high-resolution HLA genotyping was added so that TCR occurrence patterns could be studied. Rather than drawing on any new phenotypic data, the later analysis identified candidate immune exposures from TCR beta sequences and the way those sequences occurred across donors. To decide whether each TCR beta V gene segment behaved as functional or pseudogenic, an earlier analysis of some 600 of the donors relied on high-throughput TCR beta sequencing. Donor age, sex, ethnicity and CMV serostatus were compiled alongside the repertoire data. In a later genetic analysis, genome-wide SNP genotypes for about three fifths of the 666 donors were used, and that subset was treated as a discovery cohort. All discovery cohort repertoires had been generated using a single sequencing platform. Class I and class II HLA loci were covered by the typing at four-digit resolution. The number of donors typed differed by locus, with about 620-630 for A, B, C, DRB1 and DQB1, more than 500 for DQA1, 606 for DPA1, and approximately 470 for DPB1. A few DR-DQ haplotypes were handled as single units for association and clustering because linkage in the cohort was strong. Across 398 genotyped donors of the cohort, an average of roughly 200,000 unique TCR beta nucleotide sequences per donor were sequenced, and roughly 18% of those sequences were non-productive.

The cohort was made up of 666 healthy bone marrow donors. At the time of sampling, all cohort members were nominally healthy, though unrecorded immune exposures were likely present. The donor was CMV seropositive and belonged to the group of around 300 seropositive cohort members. A peripheral blood sample was provided by each donor, and peripheral blood mononuclear cells were used for TCR beta sequencing. The Qiagen DNeasy Blood Extraction Kit was used to extract genomic DNA from the blood cell samples. The full study reports these points: Because some donors lacked HLA typing at each locus, the association tests relied only on the typed subset. Compared with equally common non-associated chains, HLA-associated TCR beta chains in a later analysis were more clonally expanded and had lower generation probabilities. In this cohort, only TCR beta chains were sequenced, and detectable features were limited by the absence of alpha or paired-chain data. In vitro tests confirmed that a few of the cytomegalovirus-associated TCR beta chains recognize cytomegalovirus antigens. According to the authors, the approach could potentially be generalized to other disease states and immunological phenotypes. An association between a missense DCLRE1C variant and V-gene and J-gene trimming of TCR beta chains was found in a later genetic analysis and replicated in an independent cohort. A group of highly shared sequence variants was considered likely to be a technical artifact of the sequencing pipeline. The study gave a list of around 170 TCR beta chains associated with cytomegalovirus. Cytomegalovirus status was reported to be diagnosed by the classifier with high specificity and sensitivity in both the original and validation cohorts. In a later analysis, several top co-occurrence clusters were reported to appear linked to parvovirus B19, influenza, CMV and Epstein-Barr virus. Most TCR sequences were observed very rarely across donors, whereas some public TCRs were present in many individuals. CMV serostatus was the only immune exposure information available for the cohort. Specific HLA alleles were associated with 15,000 to 20,000 TCR beta sequences at a false discovery rate of 0.05 in a later analysis. A later analysis found that most CMV-associated TCR beta chains appeared HLA-restricted, with HLA associations seemingly driven largely by CMV exposure. Linkage disequilibrium might explain the correlated functional status among segregating V segments, but an unknown experimental factor could not be ruled out. In a later analysis, the rate of TCR association differed among HLA loci, with DRB1 alleles having the most associated TCRs and HLA-C alleles having the fewest. In an earlier analysis of some 500 of the donors, most TCR beta V segments appeared in productive rearrangements about 87% or about 30% of the time, broadly matching IMGT annotations. Strong co-occurrence of HLA alleles, especially DR and DQ, made assigning TCR associations to individual alleles difficult. In a later genetic analysis, fewer N-insertions in productive TCRs were reported among donors in an Asian-associated ancestry cluster than the roughly 700-donor mean. Roughly uniform sequencing depth across donors was assumed in presence/absence analyses, although this assumption may not hold. Some IMGT-functional V segments, including TRBV6-2 and TRBV6-3, could not be told apart with the 87-base-pair reads, so those segments were excluded. A further reported finding was that TCR beta sequences accurately predicted the HLA-A and HLA-B alleles for most subjects in the first cohort. Approximately 18 rarely observed V segments, including chromosome 9 orphons, were excluded from the earlier analysis of some 590 of the donors because counts were too low.

A note on this clone: Its specific antigen is unknown. No much larger clone is present one base from it, and per-base qualities are unavailable.

Based on the germline V gene (reference sequence), the CDR1 and CDR2 sequences are MNHEY and SMNVEV. V is pared back by 3 bases and J by 3 bases, with 9 bases lying between the germline termini. From cysteine to phenylalanine, the CDR3 is 13 amino acids long. CDR3 DNA is the only sequence kept; it has 39 bases, read in frame from the first base. Library creation used the immunoSEQ multiplex PCR assay. For the multiplex PCR, a mixture combining 60 forward primers for TCR Vbeta segments and 13 reverse primers for TCR Jbeta segments was used. The CDR3 region of rearranged TCR beta genes was amplified from genomic DNA by a multiplex PCR assay. On the Illumina HiSeq System, the amplified TCR beta libraries were sequenced as 87-base-pair reads. Under the source paper's analysis protocol: A later analysis counted about 80 million unique TCR beta chains across the 600 to 850 repertoires, and approximately 11 million of these chains were shared by at least two donors. Raw reads were error-corrected and collapsed into unique sequences by a nearest-neighbor algorithm in which closely related sequences were merged to remove PCR and sequencing errors. CDR3 sequences were aligned to IMGT reference sequences to assign V, D and J gene segments. Each retained sequence needed at least a six-nucleotide match to both a V gene segment and a J gene segment. Rearrangements were classified as productive when the CDR3 lacked stop codons and remained in frame with V and J, and all other rearrangements were classified as non-productive. CDR3 was defined by IMGT convention, running from the second conserved V-encoded cysteine to the conserved J-encoded phenylalanine. The earlier analysis of about 500 of the donors excluded sequences that lacked an unambiguous match to a single V gene segment. In an earlier analysis of approximately 610 of the donors, V segments were called functional above 56.7% productive rearrangements and were called segregating when the between-donor standard deviation exceeded 5%. To diagnose cytomegalovirus status from the catalog of TCR beta chain sequences, a statistical classification framework was built. V and J gene assignment, in a later analysis, came from comparing TCR nucleotide sequences with IMGT/GENE-DB human TR gene sequences. The TCRdist pipeline was used in a later analysis to assign CDR3 sequences and most-parsimonious VDJ recombination scenarios. In a later analysis, each TCR beta chain was defined by its CDR3 amino acid sequence together with its V-gene family, and reads without a unique V-gene family were excluded. A later analysis removed several hundred highly shared, low-generation-probability nucleotide sequences to deal with suspected cross-contamination and a sequencing artifact. In a later analysis, a clonal expansion index was calculated for each public chain from normalized within-repertoire ranks of inferred template counts. Generation probabilities in a later analysis came from a VDJ recombination model fitted to out-of-frame rearrangements, and those results were checked against IGoR. In a later analysis, TCR-TCR, TCR-HLA and TCR-CMV co-occurrence was scored with hypergeometric tests, and a repertoire-size bias correction was applied to TCR pairs. False discovery rates were estimated in a later analysis by permuting HLA or CMV assignments 20 times. A later analysis grouped co-occurring TCRs with DBSCAN, adding TCRdist sequence similarity when clustering within HLA-allele-positive subsets. Co-occurrence clustering excluded repertoires with fewer than 30,000 or more than 120,000 public chains, plus five with anomalous nucleotide sharing. TCRdb obtained this table from immuneACCESS and retained in-frame rearrangements with V and J assigned. These tables miss some clones; where compared with another copy, unresolved V genes account for less than half of the shortfall, and the remainder is unexplained. The DNA was the basis for D and trimming; V, J and clone size are from that table. The sample table shows 90,000 to 130,000 clones, and around 80% are seen once. The ten largest clones capture 6.2% of the sample.

The receptor comes from a man under 40 in good health and CMV-seropositive. Sequencing used PBMCs. The rearranged chain carries TRBV27 and TRBJ2-7, and the D gene may be TRBD2, 5 bases matching. The nucleotide sequence reads as follows: TGTGCCAGCAGTTTGATGGGGAGCTACGAGCAGTACTTC. It translates to CASSLMGSYEQYF.